These T cell receptor beta chains were read from a single sample in a study of vaccination effects on CD4 cells after COVID-19. Which antigens these TCRs recognize remains unknown. The table came from immunoSEQ multiplex PCR; TCRdb's copy has only in-frame clones and leaves some out. The table shows tens of thousands of clones, with approximately 69% occurring only once. Sample: CD4+ T cells from PBMCs cultured with SARS-CoV-2 spike peptides, taken before COVID-19 vaccination. The origin of the receptors is a human donor who had a prior SARS-CoV-2 infection. The CDR3 runs from the conserved cysteine through the conserved F or W. D genes are given only for firm matches. Not all rows give a size; the values are once, few, many and, for expanded clones, a class.

>-|TRBV7-2|-|14|TRBJ2-2
TGTGCCAGCAGCTTAGCACTAAACACCGGGGAGCTGTTTTTT
CASSLALNTGELFF
>-|TRBV3-1/TRBV3-2|-|16|TRBJ1-4
TGTGCCAGCAGCCGATCGCTCAGAGCAACTAATGAAAAACTGTTTTTT
CASSRSLRATNEKLFF
>-|TRBV3-1/TRBV3-2|-|15|TRBJ1-6
TGTGCCAGCAGATTCGGTGCTCCCTATAATTCACCCCTCCACTTT
CASRFGAPYNSPLHF
>-|TRBV6-5|TRBD1|15|TRBJ1-1
TGTGCCAGCAGTTACCAACAGGGGGCTTACACTGAAGCTTTCTTT
CASSYQQGAYTEAFF
>few|TRBV19|TRBD1|16|TRBJ2-7
TGTGCCAGTAGTATAGGGACAGGGCGGAGTTCCTACGAGCAGTACTTC
CASSIGTGRSSYEQYF
>few|TRBV4-1|TRBD2|17|TRBJ2-3
TGCGCCAGCAGCCAAGATAGGCTAGCGGGGTACACAGATACGCAGTATTTT
CASSQDRLAGYTDTQYF
>few|TRBV4-1|TRBD2|16|TRBJ2-7
TGCGCCAGCAGCCCTACTTCGACTAGCGGGGATACCGAGCAGTACTTC
CASSPTSTSGDTEQYF
>-|TRBV6-4|-|15|TRBJ2-1
TGTGCCAGCAGTGACCTTATGCGGAGCAACAATGAGCAGTTCTTC
CASSDLMRSNNEQFF
>once|TRBV5-5|-|17|TRBJ2-5
TGTGCCAGCAGCCTGGACGAGGGTTCGATGGCCCAAGAGACCCAGTACTTC
CASSLDEGSMAQETQYF
>-|TRBV9|TRBD2|15|TRBJ2-1
TGTGCCAGCAGCCCCCTCAGCGGGGGGGACAATGAGCAGTTCTTC
CASSPLSGGDNEQFF
>few|TRBV3-1/TRBV3-2|-|13|TRBJ1-2
TGTGCCAGCAGCCAACGTGGAGGGAATGGCTACACCTTC
CASSQRGGNGYTF
>-|TRBV19|-|14|TRBJ1-2
TGTGCCAGCGTCCGGGGGGGCGCCGGCTATGGCTACACCTTC
CASVRGGAGYGYTF
>-|TRBV27|-|14|TRBJ1-5
TGTGCCAGCAGCAGGGGACTCGGCAATCAGCCCCAGCATTTT
CASSRGLGNQPQHF
>-|TRBV7-3|TRBD2|16|TRBJ2-1
TGTGCCAGCAGCTTAATGGCGGGGGGGACTTACAATGAGCAGTTCTTC
CASSLMAGGTYNEQFF
>-|TRBV7-2|-|15|TRBJ1-4
TGTGCCAGCAGCCCAGGGACACCAGCTAATGAAAAACTGTTTTTT
CASSPGTPANEKLFF
>-|TRBV3-1/TRBV3-2|TRBD2|15|TRBJ2-5
TGTGCCAGCAGCCAAGTGAGGGCGGGAGAAGAGACCCAGTACTTC
CASSQVRAGEETQYF
>-|TRBV9|-|14|TRBJ1-1
TGTGCCAGCAGCGTACGGACTCACGGAACTGAAGCTTTCTTT
CASSVRTHGTEAFF
>-|TRBV6-5|-|14|TRBJ1-2
TGTGCCAGCAGTCCGTCAGGGAACTACTATGGCTACACCTTC
CASSPSGNYYGYTF
>-|TRBV6-2/TRBV6-3|TRBD2|17|TRBJ2-4
TGTGCCAGCAGCCCCCCTGGACTAGCGGGAGCCAAAAACATTCAGTACTTC
CASSPPGLAGAKNIQYF
>once|TRBV3-1/TRBV3-2|-|14|TRBJ1-6
TGTGCCAGCAACGATTTCTCCTATAATTCACCCCTCCACTTT
CASNDFSYNSPLHF
>-|TRBV5-1|TRBD2|15|TRBJ2-1
TGCGCCAGCAGCTTGGTGCTAGCGGGATCACGGGAGCAGTTCTTC
CASSLVLAGSREQFF
>-|TRBV6-5|-|15|TRBJ2-7
TGTGCCAGCAGTTACTCTGTCCTAGGATCCTACGAGCAGTACTTC
CASSYSVLGSYEQYF
>once|TRBV7-2|TRBD1|15|TRBJ2-5
TGTGCCAGCAGCATACAGACAGGGTACCAAGAGACCCAGTACTTC
CASSIQTGYQETQYF
>-|TRBV19|-|13|TRBJ1-5
TGTGCCAGTAGTATAGGCCGCTGGCCAGGGCAGCATTTT
CASSIGRWPGQHF
>-|TRBV20-1|TRBD1|14|TRBJ2-2
TGCAGTGCTACTGACAGGGGGCGGACCGGGGAGCTGTTTTTT
CSATDRGRTGELFF
>-|TRBV18|-|15|TRBJ1-2
TGTGCCAGCTCACCACCCCAGGGGAGTCACTATGGCTACACCTTC
CASSPPQGSHYGYTF
>-|TRBV7-9|-|15|TRBJ2-6
TGTGCCAGCAGCGAAGGTCCCTCTGGGGCCAACGTCCTGACTTTC
CASSEGPSGANVLTF
>-|TRBV6-2/TRBV6-3|TRBD2|15|TRBJ2-1
TGTGCCAGCAGTGACCGGGACTATTCCTACAATGAGCAGTTCTTC
CASSDRDYSYNEQFF
>-|TRBV5-1|TRBD1|14|TRBJ2-5
TGCGCCAGTCGACAGGGCTTGGGCCAAGAGACCCAGTACTTC
CASRQGLGQETQYF
>-|TRBV19|-|13|TRBJ2-7
TGTGCCAGTAGTGTAATAGTGACGGGCGAGCAGTACTTC
CASSVIVTGEQYF
>few|TRBV5-5|-|13|TRBJ2-7
TGTGCCAGCAGCTTGGTGTCGTCCCACGAGCAGTACTTC
CASSLVSSHEQYF
>-|TRBV6-5|TRBD2|13|TRBJ2-1
TGTGCCAGCAGGACTAGCGGGGGGGATGAGCAGTTCTTC
CASRTSGGDEQFF
>-|TRBV19|-|15|TRBJ2-7
TGTGCCAGTAGTACCCGGTGGGCGGACTCCTACGAGCAGTACTTC
CASSTRWADSYEQYF
>-|TRBV6-5|TRBD1|13|TRBJ2-3
TGTGCCACCCGGACAGGGGGTGGTGATACGCAGTATTTT
CATRTGGGDTQYF
>few|TRBV9|-|14|TRBJ2-2
TGTGCCAGCAGCGTCATAGGAGAACCCGGGGAGCTGTTTTTT
CASSVIGEPGELFF
>-|TRBV7-9|TRBD2|15|TRBJ2-5
TGTGCCAGCACCCCCCGGGGGGGGATCCAAGAGACCCAGTACTTC
CASTPRGGIQETQYF
>once|TRBV3-1/TRBV3-2|-|15|TRBJ2-5
TGTGCCAGCAGCCAAGATCAGACTTTCCAAGAGACCCAGTACTTC
CASSQDQTFQETQYF
>-|TRBV5-6|-|14|TRBJ2-5
TGTGCCAGCAGCCAAGGGGGGGGCGGGGAGACCCAGTACTTC
CASSQGGGGETQYF
>-|TRBV13|TRBD2|16|TRBJ2-1
TGTGCCAGCAGCCTAGTTCGGGCGGGGGGCGGCAATGAGCAGTTCTTC
CASSLVRAGGGNEQFF
>-|TRBV11-2|-|15|TRBJ2-7
TGTGCCAGCAGCTTAGGATCTCTTAGGTCCTACGAGCAGTACTTC
CASSLGSLRSYEQYF
>-|TRBV29-1|TRBD2|15|TRBJ2-1
TGCAGCGTCGGACTAGCGGGAGCATCCTACAATGAGCAGTTCTTC
CSVGLAGASYNEQFF